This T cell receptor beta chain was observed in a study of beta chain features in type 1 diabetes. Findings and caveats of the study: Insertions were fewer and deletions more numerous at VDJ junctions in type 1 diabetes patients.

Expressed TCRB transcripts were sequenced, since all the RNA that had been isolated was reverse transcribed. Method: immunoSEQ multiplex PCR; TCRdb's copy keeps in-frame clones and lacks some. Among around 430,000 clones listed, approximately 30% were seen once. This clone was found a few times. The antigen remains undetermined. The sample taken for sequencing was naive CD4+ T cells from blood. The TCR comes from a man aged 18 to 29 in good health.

The CDR3 sequence is CAIRETSEDTDTQYF. The CDR3 nucleotides read TGTGCCATCAGGGAGACTAGCGAAGACACAGATACGCAGTATTTT. The genes are TRBV10-3 and TRBJ2-3; TRBD2 aligns across 8 bases. CDR1 is ENHRY, CDR2 SYGVKD, per germline. This CDR3 region has 15 residues. Trimming took 6 bases from V and 2 from J; bases not matched to a gene: 7.